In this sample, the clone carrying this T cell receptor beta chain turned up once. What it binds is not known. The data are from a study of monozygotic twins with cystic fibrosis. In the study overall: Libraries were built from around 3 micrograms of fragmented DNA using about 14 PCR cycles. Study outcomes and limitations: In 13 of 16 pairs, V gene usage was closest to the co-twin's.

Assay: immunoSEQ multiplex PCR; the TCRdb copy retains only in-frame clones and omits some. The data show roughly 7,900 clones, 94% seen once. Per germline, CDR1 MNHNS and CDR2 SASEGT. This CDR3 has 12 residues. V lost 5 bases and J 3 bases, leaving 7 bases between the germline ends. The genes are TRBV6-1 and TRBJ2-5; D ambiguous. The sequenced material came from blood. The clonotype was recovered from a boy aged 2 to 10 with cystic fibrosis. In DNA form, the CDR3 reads TGTGCCAGCAGTTCCAGGAAAGAGACCCAGTACTTC. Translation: CASSSRKETQYF.